This T cell receptor beta chain was recorded in a study of human T cells and chemical hapten exposure. V shed 0 bases and J shed 6 bases, with 12 bases lying between them. The CDR3 has 15 residues. CDR1 and CDR2 (germline): SGHTA, FQGNSA. Study-level results: Donors were affected by alopecia, so their immune reaction might vary from that of healthy individuals.

Time point: patch test 2, 6 weeks after DPC sensitization. As to treatment: therapeutic diphenylcyclopropenone sensitization with weekly scalp DPC. This clonotype turned up a few times. The antigen is undetermined. MiXCR, run by TCRdb on the RACE reads, gives a single entry per CDR3 protein. In the table there are nearly 55,000 distinct CDR3 sequences, 9.5% to 10% of which are singletons. The starting material was whole blood, obtained in connection with sensitization to the hapten diphenylcyclopropenone (DPC). The TCR was taken from a woman between 45 and 60 years old with alopecia areata. Some clones in this sample may be carry-over from other donors' samples. The V gene is TRBV7-2, the J gene TRBJ1-5; unclear D gene. CDR3 in amino acids: CASSLAGTRGQPQHF. The CDR3 region has the DNA TGTGCCAGCAGCTTAGCAGGCACCCGCGGTCAGCCCCAGCATTTT.